These 20 T cell receptor beta chains came from one sample sequenced in a study of cytomegalovirus exposure and HLA in healthy donors. PCR employed 60 Vbeta and 13 Jbeta primers. Profiling relied on immunoSEQ multiplex PCR, and the TCRdb table lists in-frame clones only, not all of them. The sample has some 170,000 clones, 70% to 85% seen once. What was sequenced was PBMCs. Source of these receptors: a human donor in good health.

The chain has TRBV7-2 and TRBJ2-3, with D maybe TRBD1 (7 bases). This CDR3 is built from 15 residues. V was clipped by 4 bases and J by 4 bases, with 15 bases between them. CDR1 is SGHTA, CDR2 FQGNSA, per germline. As DNA, the CDR3 is TGTGCCAGCAGCTCGCAGGGGGGTTCGCCAGATACGCAGTATTTT. It is translated as CASSSQGGSPDTQYF.

The rearrangement uses TRBV19 and TRBJ1-2; D might be TRBD1 (5 bases). V was trimmed by 4 bases and J by 0 bases, leaving 9 bases between them. The CDR3 is made up of 14 amino acids. CDR1 and CDR2 (germline): LNHDA, SQIVND (reference sequence). In DNA form, the CDR3 reads TGTGCCAGTAGTACCTCAGGGTCTAACTATGGCTACACCTTC. It codes for CASSTSGSNYGYTF.

This chain connects TRBV29-1 to TRBJ2-2; possibly TRBD1 for D (5 bases). Germline CDR1 and CDR2: SQVTM and ANQGSEA. This CDR3 is built from 13 residues. Trimming shortened V by 4 bases and J by 1 base, and 7 bases separated the two germline ends. DNA of the CDR3: TGCAGCGTTGGACAGCTGAACACCGGGGAGCTGTTTTTT. Translating it yields CSVGQLNTGELFF.

This chain links TRBV13 with TRBJ2-5; the D gene is possibly TRBD2 (5 bases). TRBJ2-7 explains the end of the DNA better; the J call may be wrong. Germline V lookup: CDR1 PRHDT, CDR2 FYEKMQ (reference sequence). The CDR3 contains 14 residues. Here the CDR3 reads CASSLWRTSYEQYF. CDR3 nucleotides: TGTGCCAGCAGCTTATGGAGGACCTCCTACGAGCAGTACTTC.

The rearrangement joins TRBV7-3 to TRBJ2-2; weak D call: TRBD1 (5 bases). There are 16 residues in the CDR3. The ends were cut back, 3 bases at V and 2 bases at J, with 13 bases in the middle. Germline loops: CDR1 SGHTA, CDR2 FQGTGA. The DNA of the CDR3 is TGTGCCAGCAGCTTGGTGGGGCTCCGTAACACCGGGGAGCTGTTTTTT. Its translation: CASSLVGLRNTGELFF.

The CDR3, as DNA: TGTGCCAGCAGCTTAGTCCGGGGGAGAGGCTACACCTTC. This encodes CASSLVRGRGYTF. This chain uses TRBV7-8 with TRBJ1-2; D is perhaps TRBD1 (5 bases). The V gene lost 1 base and the J gene lost 8 bases, with 11 bases spanning the gap. The germline CDR1 and CDR2 sequences are SGHVS and FQNEAQ. This CDR3 spans 13 amino acids.

The chain joins TRBV7-3 to TRBJ1-4, with 8 positions matching TRBD1. The CDR3 has 15 residues. The germline V gene encodes CDR1 SGHTA and CDR2 FQGTGA. With 5 bases clipped from V and 6 bases from J, the junction kept 8 bases outside the gene matches. The CDR3 region is CASSPTGGVDEKLFF. The CDR3 DNA follows: TGTGCCAGCAGCCCTACAGGGGGGGTAGATGAAAAACTGTTTTTT.

This chain connects TRBV7-6 to TRBJ2-1; maybe TRBD1 (5 bases). Per germline, CDR1 SGHVS and CDR2 FNYEAQ. The CDR3 has 17 residues. Trimming stripped 5 bases from V and 0 bases from J, with 17 bases between. Here the CDR3 DNA reads TGTGCCAGCAGCCCAAGCTATAGGGGATTCTCCTACAATGAGCAGTTCTTC. This encodes CASSPSYRGFSYNEQFF. Filled out from reference TRBV7-6 and TRBJ2-1, the complete variable domain reads GAGVSQSPRYKVTKRGQDVALRCDPISGHVSLYWYRQALGQGPEFLTYFNYEAQQDKSGLPNDRFSAERPEGSISTLTIQRTEQRDSAMYRCASSPSYRGFSYNEQFFGPGTRLTVL.

This clone was observed once. This chain connects TRBV6-1 to TRBJ1-2, with D possibly being TRBD1 (5 bases). The CDR3 spans 13 residues. Germline assignment: CDR1 MNHNS and CDR2 SASEGT. The ends were cut back, 7 bases at V and 5 bases at J, with 14 bases in the middle. CDR3 loop: CASMGTGGYGYTF. CDR3 in DNA: TGTGCCAGCATGGGTACTGGGGGGTATGGCTACACCTTC.

The chain joins TRBV2 to TRBJ2-3; 8 bases match TRBD2. The V gene end was trimmed by 6 bases and the J gene end by 2 bases; junction bases not matched to a gene: 4. Germline loops: CDR1 SNHLY, CDR2 FYNNEI. The CDR3 is 14 amino acids. The CDR3, as DNA: TGTGCCAGCAGGTGGACTAGCTTCACAGATACGCAGTATTTT. Its translation is CASRWTSFTDTQYF.

This chain connects TRBV18 to TRBJ2-4, with 8 bases fitting TRBD1. V lost 3 bases and J lost 13; bases outside the gene matches: 23. The CDR3 has 18 amino acids. From germline, CDR1 is KGHSH and CDR2 LQKENI. The CDR3 here is CASSPSDRVYSQSTLQYF. In DNA form, the CDR3 reads TGTGCCAGCTCACCCTCGGACAGGGTATATTCCCAATCCACTTTACAGTACTTC.

This clone turned up a few times. The chain has TRBV5-1 and TRBJ1-1, with a weak D call TRBD1 (6 bases). Germline values: CDR1 SGHRS, CDR2 YFSETQ. The CDR3 is 13 residues long. The V end lost 2 bases, the J end lost 6 bases, and 11 bases lay between the germline ends. CDR3 DNA sequence: TGCGCCAGCAGCTTAGACGCAGGGGCTGAAGCTTTCTTT. It translates to CASSLDAGAEAFF.

This clone has more than one count but fewer than ten. The CDR3: CASNTGHRDLYNEQFF. The CDR3 coding sequence is TGCGCCAGCAACACAGGGCATCGGGACCTTTACAATGAGCAGTTCTTC. The V and J genes are TRBV4-1 and TRBJ2-1; a weak D match, TRBD1 (6 bases). The germline V and J ends were trimmed by 7 bases and 4 bases, with 20 bases remaining between them. This CDR3 has 16 amino acids. Germline lookup yields CDR1 MGHRA and CDR2 YSYEKL.

The rearrangement uses TRBV20-1 and TRBJ2-1, with 8 bases that match TRBD1. Germline trimming cut 4 bases from V and 11 bases from J; bases unmatched to any gene: 4. Germline V gene lookup returns CDR1 DFQATT and CDR2 SNEGSKA (reference sequence). There are 11 residues in the CDR3. CDR3 in DNA: TGCAGTGCTATTCGACAGGGGAAGCAGTTCTTC. It translates to CSAIRQGKQFF.

This clone was found a few times. V usage is TRBV2 and J usage is TRBJ1-4; 8 bases line up with TRBD1. J was trimmed by 7 bases and V by 0 bases; bases with no gene match: 1. Germline CDR1 reads SNHLY; CDR2 reads FYNNEI. The CDR3 runs 14 residues. The DNA of the CDR3 is TGTGCCAGCAGTGAAGCAACAGGGGGTGAAAAACTGTTTTTT. Its protein product is CASSEATGGEKLFF.

V and J are TRBV19 and TRBJ1-6; 7 positions match TRBD1. The CDR3 consists of 15 residues. Germline CDR1 is LNHDA and CDR2 is SQIVND (reference sequence). The V and J ends lost 9 bases and 9 bases, in that order; junction bases with no gene match: 14. This CDR3 is CASTGTGVGLSPLHF. DNA for the CDR3: TGTGCCAGCACGGGTACAGGGGTCGGACTTTCACCCCTCCACTTT.

This sequence joins TRBV5-5 and TRBJ1-4; 10 positions match TRBD1. Germline loops: CDR1 SGHKS, CDR2 YYEKEE (reference sequence). The CDR3 spans 15 residues. The V gene end was trimmed by 4 bases and the J gene end by 5 bases; junction bases not matched to a gene: 5. The CDR3 here is CASSRTGGKNEKLFF. The CDR3 nucleotides read TGTGCCAGCAGCAGGACAGGGGGGAAAAATGAAAAACTGTTTTTT.

In this sample, this clone turned up a few times. CDR3 DNA: TGTGCCACCAGCAGAGGGGGAGAGGATGAAAAACTGTTTTTT. Translated, it gives CATSRGGEDEKLFF. This sequence joins TRBV15 and TRBJ1-4; unclear D gene. V was clipped by 1 base and J by 6 bases, with 9 bases between them. There are 14 residues in the CDR3. The germline V gene encodes CDR1 LNHNV and CDR2 YYDKDF (reference sequence).

The chain has TRBV5-1 and TRBJ2-7; D perhaps matches TRBD1 (5 bases). The germline CDR1 and CDR2 sequences are SGHRS and YFSETQ. Trimming cost V 4 bases and J 2 bases, with 13 bases left between them. The CDR3 runs to 14 residues. The CDR3 DNA reads as TGCGCCAGCAGCCCCTGGCAGGGCCCCTACGAGCAGTACTTC. Its translation is CASSPWQGPYEQYF.

V is TRBV10-3 and J is TRBJ2-7; 7 positions match TRBD1. This CDR3 spans 17 amino acids. Germline CDR1 reads ENHRY; CDR2 reads SYGVKD. The V and J ends lost 2 bases and 0 bases, in that order; junction bases with no gene match: 10. Written as DNA, the CDR3 is TGTGCCATCAGTGAGCGATCAGGGGGATTGAACTCCTACGAGCAGTACTTC. It encodes CAISERSGGLNSYEQYF.